A single sample is the source of the 21 T cell receptor beta chains below, sequenced in a study of shared clonotypes between healthy human individuals. Some clones are missing from TCRdb's copy, which holds only in-frame ones; the method was immunoSEQ multiplex PCR. The data show about 1.1 million clones, more than 75% seen once. Sequencing used memory CD4+ T cells from PBMCs. Specified subset: CD45RA-negative fraction. These receptor sequences come from a man aged 18 to 29 in good health. Some clones in this sample may be carry-over from other donors' samples.

The V call is TRBV11-2, the J call TRBJ2-5, with 11 bases that match TRBD1. This CDR3 is 15 amino acids long. CDR1 is SGHAT and CDR2 is FQNNGV in the germline V gene. The V segment lost 5 bases and the J segment 5 bases; nucleotides outside the gene matches: 7. The CDR3 spells CASSATGTGGETQYF. The CDR3, as DNA: TGTGCCAGCAGCGCCACCGGGACAGGGGGGGAGACCCAGTACTTC.

On this clone: At the DNA level, this CDR3 is encoded by other sequences in the same sample as well. The V gene is TRBV5-1, the J gene TRBJ1-1; D gene uncertain. V was pared by 0 bases and J by 0 bases, with 6 bases between. The CDR3 is 14 residues long. Germline CDR1 SGHRS, CDR2 YFSETQ. CDR3 amino acids: CASSLEGLNTEAFF. The CDR3 DNA sequence: TGCGCCAGCAGCTTGGAAGGATTGAACACTGAAGCTTTCTTT.

About this clone itself: Other nucleotide sequences in the sample specify the same CDR3. The V gene is TRBV27, the J gene TRBJ2-2; D not resolved. Trimming removed 6 bases from V and 2 bases from J, with 4 bases in between. The CDR3 consists of 12 residues. CDR1 is MNHEY, CDR2 SMNVEV, per germline (reference sequence). CDR3 DNA sequence: TGTGCCAGCAGCCGAAACACCGGGGAGCTGTTTTTT. Translation gives CASSRNTGELFF.

The rearrangement uses TRBV30 and TRBJ2-7; D remains unclear. V was cut by 3 bases and J by 0 bases, with 9 bases left in between. The CDR3 has 13 residues. Germline V gene sequence: CDR1 GTSNPN, CDR2 SVGIG (reference sequence). CDR3 protein: CAWRGRSSYEQYF. Here the CDR3 DNA reads TGTGCCTGGAGAGGACGAAGCTCCTACGAGCAGTACTTC. Filled out from reference TRBV30 and TRBJ2-7, the complete variable domain reads SQTIHQWPATLVQPVGSPLSLECTVEGTSNPNLYWYRQAAGRGLQLLFYSVGIGQISSEVPQNLSASRPQDRQFILSSKKLLLSDSGFYLCAWRGRSSYEQYFGPGTRLTVT.

V is TRBV28 and J is TRBJ1-4; D might be TRBD1 (5 bases). The CDR3 runs 14 residues. V lost 4 bases and J lost 5, with 11 bases in between. Germline CDR1 reads MDHEN; CDR2 reads SYDVKM. The CDR3 protein is CASSSGTMNEKLFF. CDR3 nucleotide sequence: TGTGCCAGCAGTTCTGGGACGATGAATGAAAAACTGTTTTTT.

The rearrangement joins TRBV10-1 to TRBJ2-5; D unclear. Trimming shortened V by 4 bases and J by 0 bases, and 12 bases separated the two germline ends. Looked up from germline, CDR1 is WNHNN and CDR2 is SYGVQD (reference sequence). The length of the CDR3 is 15 residues. This chain's CDR3 is CASSGPSDDQETQYF. In DNA, the CDR3 is TGCGCCAGCAGTGGACCCTCGGACGACCAAGAGACCCAGTACTTC.

The chain couples TRBV5-1 to TRBJ2-1, with D possibly TRBD2 on 6 matching bases. Germline V CDR1 and CDR2: SGHRS, YFSETQ. Trimming left V 2 bases short and J 6 bases short, with 12 bases between. This CDR3 has 14 amino acids. The DNA for the CDR3 is TGCGCCAGCAGCTTCCGGGACTCAGGCAATGAGCAGTTCTTC. Amino acids: CASSFRDSGNEQFF.

The gene calls are TRBV7-3 and TRBJ2-1; 10 bases are a match to TRBD2. Germline-derived CDR1 and CDR2 are SGHTA and FQGTGA. CDR3 size: 16 residues. V trimming: 5 bases; J trimming: 7 bases; junction bases outside the gene matches: 11. CDR3 in DNA: TGTGCCAGCAGCAAAGAGCCTAGCGGGAGTCAAAATGAGCAGTTCTTC. Protein sequence: CASSKEPSGSQNEQFF.

This sequence joins TRBV11-2 and TRBJ2-1, with no clear D. V lost 5 bases and J 7 bases, leaving 15 bases between the germline ends. CDR1 and CDR2 from the germline V gene are SGHAT and FQNNGV. This CDR3 has 14 amino acids. CDR3 protein: CASSPSRVGNEQFF. The CDR3 bases are TGTGCCAGCAGCCCATCCCGGGTCGGAAATGAGCAGTTCTTC.

This rearrangement joins TRBV5-1 to TRBJ2-7; 8 bases align to TRBD1. Trimming took 4 bases from V and 8 from J; bases not matched to a gene: 14. Germline assignment: CDR1 SGHRS and CDR2 YFSETQ. The CDR3 loop spans 15 amino acids. The CDR3 here is CASSDVGQGPSKQYF. The CDR3 bases are TGCGCCAGCAGCGACGTCGGACAGGGACCTTCAAAGCAGTACTTC.

The chain uses TRBV6-1 and TRBJ1-5; D call uncertain. From germline, CDR1 is MNHNS and CDR2 SASEGT. The germline V and J ends were trimmed by 1 base and 6 bases, with 7 bases remaining between them. CDR3 length: 13 residues. The CDR3 loop is CASSEVLVQPQHF. In DNA form, the CDR3 reads TGTGCCAGCAGTGAAGTACTAGTTCAGCCCCAGCATTTT.

This chain connects TRBV21-1 to TRBJ1-2; the D call TRBD1 from the table was never checked on the DNA. TRBV21-1 is a pseudogene. The CDR3 has 18 residues. CDR3 amino acids: CASSKAEDREFPNYGYTF. In DNA form, the CDR3 reads TGTGCCAGCAGCAAAGCTGAAGACAGGGAGTTCCCTAACTATGGCTACACCTTC.

The chain couples TRBV6-5 to TRBJ2-1; 10 bases line up with TRBD2. Germline V gene data show CDR1 as MNHEY and CDR2 as SVGAGI. The CDR3 loop spans 14 amino acids. Trimming removed 5 bases from V and 6 bases from J; junction bases left unmatched: 4. CDR3 in amino acids: CASSLAGVPNEQFF. The CDR3 bases are TGTGCCAGCAGTCTAGCGGGAGTACCCAATGAGCAGTTCTTC.

The chain links TRBV29-1 to TRBJ2-5; D tentatively reads TRBD1 or TRBD2 (6 bases each). Judging by the DNA end, TRBJ2-7 fits better; the J call may be wrong. Per germline, CDR1 SQVTM and CDR2 ANQGSEA. The CDR3 sequence is 14 residues long. CDR3 in DNA: TGCAGCGGCTTAGGGGGGCCAGGGGTGGACGAGCAGTACTTC. Translation gives CSGLGGPGVDEQYF.

The V and J genes are TRBV5-1 and TRBJ2-1, with 9 bases lining up with TRBD2. The CDR3 covers 15 residues. V gave up 3 bases and J gave up 3 bases; unmatched junction bases: 4. The germline CDR1 and CDR2 sequences are SGHRS and YFSETQ. DNA for the CDR3: TGCGCCAGCAGCTACCTAGCGGGGATCTACAATGAGCAGTTCTTC. Its translation is CASSYLAGIYNEQFF.

V usage is TRBV28 and J usage is TRBJ2-1, with a possible D match to TRBD2 (7 bases). There are 16 residues in the CDR3. In germline, CDR1 is MDHEN, CDR2 SYDVKM. V lost 4 bases to trimming and J lost 3 bases, with 16 bases between them. The CDR3 sequence: CASSSGQGRVYNEQFF. The CDR3 coding sequence is TGTGCCAGCAGTTCGGGGCAGGGGAGGGTCTACAATGAGCAGTTCTTC.

The CDR3 sequence: CASIRQNFNTEAFF. DNA of the CDR3: TGTGCCAGCATACGACAGAACTTCAACACTGAAGCTTTCTTT. This chain connects TRBV6-1 to TRBJ1-1, with D perhaps matching TRBD1 (5 bases). V lost 7 bases, J lost 2 bases, and 14 bases lay in between. Germline V gene data show CDR1 as MNHNS and CDR2 as SASEGT. This CDR3 has 14 amino acids.

The gene calls are TRBV2 and TRBJ2-3; tentatively, D is TRBD1 or TRBD2 (5 bases each). The CDR3 runs to 14 residues. Between the trimmed V and J ends, which lost 4 bases and 6 bases, there was a span of 14 bases. Germline CDR1 reads SNHLY; CDR2 reads FYNNEI. CDR3 DNA: TGTGCCAGCAGTGTGGTACTGAGGGGCGATACGCAGTATTTT. Residues: CASSVVLRGDTQYF.

The chain employs TRBV5-1 and TRBJ2-2; the match to TRBD1 covers 9 bases. The junction had 10 bases not matched to a gene; V was cut back by 4 bases and J by 3 bases. The CDR3 contains 17 residues. The germline V gene has CDR1 SGHRS and CDR2 YFSETQ. CDR3 amino acids: CASSAPSGTGYTGELFF. The DNA of the CDR3 is TGCGCCAGCAGCGCCCCATCCGGGACAGGGTACACCGGGGAGCTGTTTTTT.

This rearrangement joins TRBV18 to TRBJ2-1; TRBD2 is a possible D gene (7 bases). Deletions cut 0 bases from V and 6 bases from J, with 15 bases between. CDR3 length: 16 residues. In germline, CDR1 is KGHSH, CDR2 LQKENI. CDR3: CASSPPGGRVSNEQFF. CDR3 DNA: TGTGCCAGCTCACCACCAGGGGGGAGGGTTTCCAATGAGCAGTTCTTC.

The DNA of the CDR3 is TGTGCCAGCAATATCGGGACTAGCGGGAGGGGTGAGCAGTTCTTC. Protein sequence: CASNIGTSGRGEQFF. The rearrangement links TRBV6-5 to TRBJ2-1; 16 positions match TRBD2. Looked up from germline, CDR1 is MNHEY and CDR2 is SVGAGI. The trim removed 7 bases at V and 9 bases at J, leaving 6 bases unmatched. This CDR3 is 15 amino acids long.